This TCR beta chain was recorded in a study of spatial heterogeneity in lung cancer. Whole-study results and caveats: Intratumoral expanded alpha and beta TCR counts were found to track tumor mutation counts.

The time point was: sample taken at primary tumor resection. Donors were fewer than 90 untreated early-stage non-small cell lung cancer patients. The CDR3 is 13 residues long. Trimming removed 0 bases from V and 7 bases from J, with 11 bases in between. Germline V lookup: CDR1 SGHRS, CDR2 YFSETQ. This clonotype has at least ten counts. Its antigen is not identified. TCRdb called the 5' RACE reads again in MiXCR, with one record for every CDR3 protein. This sample has about 9,600 distinct CDR3 sequences; roughly 8% occur once, and the top ten carry roughly 19%. This clonotype originated in a male donor with early-stage non-small cell lung cancer. Sequenced here: lung tumor tissue, sampled at surgery. The chain is built from TRBV5-1 and TRBJ2-7; weak D call: TRBD2 (5 bases). This CDR3 is CASSLERTGEQYF. CDR3 sequence (DNA): TGCGCCAGCAGCTTGGAAAGGACGGGAGAGCAGTACTTC.